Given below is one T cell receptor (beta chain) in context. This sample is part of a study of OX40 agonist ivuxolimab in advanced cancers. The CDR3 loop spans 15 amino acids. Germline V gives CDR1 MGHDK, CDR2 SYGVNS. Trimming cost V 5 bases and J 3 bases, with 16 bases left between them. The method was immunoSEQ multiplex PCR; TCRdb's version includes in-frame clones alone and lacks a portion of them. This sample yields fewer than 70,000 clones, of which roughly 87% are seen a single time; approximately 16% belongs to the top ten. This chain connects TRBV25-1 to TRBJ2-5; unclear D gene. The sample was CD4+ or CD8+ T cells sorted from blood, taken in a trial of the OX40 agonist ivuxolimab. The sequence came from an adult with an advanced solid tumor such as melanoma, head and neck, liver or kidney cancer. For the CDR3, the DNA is TGTGCCAGCAGTAATTCAGTAATCAGGAAAGAGACCCAGTACTTC. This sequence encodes CASSNSVIRKETQYF.